This TCR beta chain was found in a study of graft-versus-host responses after intestinal transplantation. Study as a whole: Multivisceral, liver-intestinal, or isolated intestinal grafts were transplanted into recipients. Every transplant recipient was induced with anti-thymocyte globulin, then maintained on tacrolimus and steroids for two to three years. The study, taken as a whole, reports: Early HvG declines after transplant were associated with peak circulating GvH clone levels.

Worth noting for this clone: Its specificity is unknown.

Germline-derived CDR1 and CDR2 are LNHNV and YYDKDF (reference sequence). The CDR3 has 15 residues. Trimming at V came to 0 bases and at J to 2 bases, leaving 4 bases not matched to a gene. Sequencing was performed with immunoSEQ multiplex PCR; in TCRdb, only in-frame clones are kept and a portion is missing. This table holds just under 55,000 clones, about 89% found once. The sample in question was PBMCs, obtained roughly 660 days after intestinal transplant. This TCR came from a human patient who received an intestinal transplant, so some T cells may come from the graft donor. The chain is built from TRBV15 and TRBJ2-7, with TRBD1 matching 7 bases. The CDR3 loop reads CATSRERGLAYEQYF. The CDR3 region has the DNA TGTGCCACCAGCAGAGAAAGGGGGCTAGCCTACGAGCAGTACTTC.